What follows are 6 T cell receptor beta chains derived from one specimen sequenced in a study of cytomegalovirus exposure and HLA in healthy donors. It was with 60 Vbeta and 13 Jbeta primers that the PCR ran. Data came from immunoSEQ multiplex PCR; TCRdb stores just in-frame clones and leaves some out. Seen here are 150,000 to 200,000 clones, 65% to 80% observed once, and the top ten hold roughly 2.6%. What was sequenced was PBMCs. All receptors derive from a woman aged 40-49 years in good health and CMV-seropositive.

V gene TRBV5-1 combines with J gene TRBJ2-2, with 11 bases that match TRBD1. Losses at the gene ends were 4 bases for V and 6 bases for J; bases not matched to a gene: 8. Germline V gene data show CDR1 as SGHRS and CDR2 as YFSETQ. The CDR3 runs 16 residues. The CDR3 protein is CASSEPRGQGAGELFF. CDR3 nucleotide sequence: TGCGCCAGCAGCGAGCCTCGGGGACAGGGGGCCGGGGAGCTGTTTTTT.

The chain carries TRBV19 and TRBJ1-2; 7 positions match TRBD1. The CDR3 extends over 17 amino acids. CDR1 and CDR2 from the germline V gene are LNHDA and SQIVND (reference sequence). Germline trimming cut 2 bases from V and 2 bases from J; bases unmatched to any gene: 11. The CDR3 DNA is TGTGCCAGTAGTATACGGTCCAGGGGGGCTGCCAACTATGGCTACACCTTC. Translated, it gives CASSIRSRGAANYGYTF.

The chain links TRBV6-5 to TRBJ1-1, with D unresolved. CDR1 and CDR2 from the germline V gene are MNHEY and SVGAGI. Trimming shortened V by 8 bases and J by 5 bases, and 12 bases separated the two germline ends. This CDR3 is 12 amino acids long. The CDR3 sequence: CASVGYGTEAFF. The CDR3 DNA reads as TGTGCCAGCGTCGGGTATGGAACTGAAGCTTTCTTT.

This clone has only one observation. This chain joins TRBV30 and TRBJ1-1, with unresolved D. Germline assignment: CDR1 GTSNPN and CDR2 SVGIG (reference sequence). This CDR3 has 12 residues. The V end was cut by 0 bases, the J end by 11 bases, with 13 bases between. Written as DNA, the CDR3 is TGTGCCTGGAGTGTACCTGGTTCGAGGGCTTTCTTT. This translates into CAWSVPGSRAFF. Drawing the rest from reference TRBV30 and TRBJ1-1, the complete variable domain is SQTIHQWPATLVQPVGSPLSLECTVEGTSNPNLYWYRQAAGRGLQLLFYSVGIGQISSEVPQNLSASRPQDRQFILSSKKLLLSDSGFYLCAWSVPGSRAFFGQGTRLTVV.

V gene TRBV2 combines with J gene TRBJ1-2, with 10 bases aligning to TRBD1. Unmatched junction bases numbered 3, after V lost 8 bases and J lost 3 bases. The CDR3 loop spans 13 amino acids. Germline-derived CDR1 and CDR2 are SNHLY and FYNNEI. CDR3 amino acids: CASGQGGDYGYTF. The DNA for the CDR3 is TGTGCCAGCGGACAGGGGGGAGACTATGGCTACACCTTC.

The chain is built from TRBV19 and TRBJ1-2, with 7 positions matching TRBD1. V lost 4 bases to trimming and J lost 5 bases; unmatched junction nucleotides: 10. The CDR3 has 15 residues. The germline CDR1 and CDR2 sequences are LNHDA and SQIVND (reference sequence). CDR3 nucleotides: TGTGCCAGTAGTACCCGGGACAGTTATTCGTATGGCTACACCTTC. Translating it yields CASSTRDSYSYGYTF.